The rows below give T cell receptor beta chains drawn from one sample of a study of T cell repertoires in cytomegalovirus infection. From the reads, TCRdb called clonotypes with MiXCR, one entry per CDR3 protein. The repertoire holds approximately 100,000 distinct CDR3 sequences, around 22% seen once, with more than 35% in the top ten. Sequencing was carried out using CD8+ T cells from PBMCs. The source is a human donor in good health (CMV status not recorded). Some clones in this sample may be carry-over from other donors' samples. CDR3s include the opening cysteine and the closing phenylalanine or tryptophan. A D gene is named only where the DNA matches it firmly.

TRBJ2-5	TRBV28	.	15	CASSRWQGLQETQYF
TRBJ1-2	TRBV6-5	.	14	CASSYSSGLYGYTF
TRBJ2-1	TRBV2	.	12	CASSLYSNEQFF
TRBJ2-7	TRBV6-2/TRBV6-3	TRBD2	15	CASSYSTSEGYEQYF
TRBJ2-5	TRBV28	.	12	CASMSSQETQYF
TRBJ2-3	TRBV5-6	TRBD1	15	CASSLATGTTDTQYF
TRBJ2-1	TRBV7-9	.	11	CASSFLNEQFF
TRBJ1-5	TRBV12-3/TRBV12-4	.	14	CASSLALRNQPQHF
TRBJ2-5	TRBV7-8	TRBD2	17	CASSLGNLLAGEETQYF
TRBJ2-1	TRBV7-9	.	12	CASSLEVIEQFF
TRBJ2-1	TRBV7-9	TRBD2	15	CASSLRSGGGNEQFF
TRBJ2-7	TRBV2	TRBD1	14	CARRDRGISYEQYF
TRBJ2-1	TRBV7-9	TRBD2	16	CASSSRAGDSYNEQFF
TRBJ2-2	TRBV14	.	13	CASSHIGAGELFF
TRBJ2-1	TRBV7-2	TRBD2	13	CASSLAGGYEQFF
TRBJ1-4	TRBV7-6	.	15	CASSSDEGGNEKLFF
TRBJ2-5	TRBV29-1	.	13	CSVDTGSEETQYF
TRBJ1-1	TRBV7-9	TRBD1	16	CASSVHDRGLGTEAFF
TRBJ2-7	TRBV11-2	TRBD2	18	CASSFGPSLAESSYEQYF
TRBJ2-2	TRBV6-2/TRBV6-3	TRBD2	16	CASTSPEGGIGGELFF
TRBJ1-2	TRBV7-9	.	14	CASSPEESVYGYTF
TRBJ1-5	TRBV12-3/TRBV12-4	.	14	CASSAQGSNQPQHF
TRBJ2-1	TRBV6-6	TRBD2	15	CASTPASGGPNEQFF
TRBJ2-1	TRBV12-3/TRBV12-4	.	12	CASSLEGREQFF
TRBJ2-5	TRBV20-1	TRBD1	13	CSAKQGARETQYF
TRBJ2-7	TRBV23-1	.	17	CASTLIFGLATPYEQYF
TRBJ2-3	TRBV7-8	TRBD2	14	CASSMTSGADTQYF